This is a list of T cell receptor beta chains from one sample in a study of blood T cell repertoires in COVID-19. Assay used: immunoSEQ multiplex PCR; TCRdb lists only in-frame clones, some missing. The sample lists a few hundred thousand clones, approximately 90% occurring once. The sequencing sample was made of peripheral blood. The receptor set was obtained from a man in his 60s who had recovered from COVID-19. Both conserved end residues are trimmed from each CDR3. A D gene is named only where the DNA matches it firmly. Clone size is not always given. Where it is, it says once, few, many or a class for expanded clones.

CDR3: ASSQGGNTEAF
J: TRBJ1-1
D: NA
size: NA
V: TRBV3-1/TRBV3-2

CDR3: ASRKTGGLRPEAF
J: TRBJ1-1
D: NA
size: NA
V: TRBV27

CDR3: ASSRFRGKDEQF
J: TRBJ2-1
D: NA
size: NA
V: TRBV3-1/TRBV3-2

CDR3: AWSVEGNYGYT
J: TRBJ1-2
D: NA
size: once
V: TRBV30

CDR3: ASSVGGGTYNEQF
J: TRBJ2-1
D: TRBD2
size: NA
V: TRBV9

CDR3: ASRPDRESIGQPQH
J: TRBJ1-5
D: TRBD1
size: NA
V: TRBV6-6

CDR3: ASSQDSITGTGAIYEQY
J: TRBJ2-7
D: TRBD1
size: NA
V: TRBV4-2

CDR3: ASSRDRQGPLNNSPLH
J: TRBJ1-6
D: TRBD1
size: NA
V: TRBV4-2

CDR3: ASSDPQRGGPREQF
J: TRBJ2-1
D: TRBD2
size: NA
V: TRBV10-1

CDR3: ASSLRERGQPQH
J: TRBJ1-5
D: NA
size: NA
V: TRBV11-2

CDR3: ASSLAPRTGELF
J: TRBJ2-2
D: NA
size: NA
V: TRBV5-1